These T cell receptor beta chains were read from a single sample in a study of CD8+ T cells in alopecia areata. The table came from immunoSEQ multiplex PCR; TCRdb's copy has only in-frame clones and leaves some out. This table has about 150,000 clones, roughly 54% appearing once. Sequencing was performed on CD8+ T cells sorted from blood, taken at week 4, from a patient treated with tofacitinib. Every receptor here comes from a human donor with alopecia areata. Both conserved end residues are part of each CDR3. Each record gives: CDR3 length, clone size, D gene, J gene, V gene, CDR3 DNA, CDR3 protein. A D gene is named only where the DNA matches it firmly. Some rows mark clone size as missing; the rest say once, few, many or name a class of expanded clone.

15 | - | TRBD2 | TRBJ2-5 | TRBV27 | TGTGCCAGCAGTTGGTCCGGGGGGGCAATGGAGACCCAGTACTTC | CASSWSGGAMETQYF
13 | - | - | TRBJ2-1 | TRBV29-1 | TGCAGCGCCGGTTCAGGGGAGGATGGTGAGCAGTTCTTC | CSAGSGEDGEQFF
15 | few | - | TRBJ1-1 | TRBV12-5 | TGTGCTAGTGGTTTGCCAATAGACATGAACACTGAAGCTTTCTTT | CASGLPIDMNTEAFF
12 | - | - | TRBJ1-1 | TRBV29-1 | TGCGTCTTCGTCACAGGGACCACTGAAGCTTTCTTT | CVFVTGTTEAFF
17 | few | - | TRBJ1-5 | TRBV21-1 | TGTGCCAGCAGCAAAGAGGGAGTAACACACATCAATCAGCCCCAGCATTTT | CASSKEGVTHINQPQHF
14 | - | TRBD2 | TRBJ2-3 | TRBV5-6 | TGTGCCAGCAGCCACGGGACTAGTACAGATACGCAGTATTTT | CASSHGTSTDTQYF
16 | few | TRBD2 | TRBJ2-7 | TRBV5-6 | TGTGCCAGCAGCTTGGCTAGCGGGGGGGCCACCTACGAGCAGTACTTC | CASSLASGGATYEQYF
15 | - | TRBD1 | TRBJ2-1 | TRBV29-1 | TGCAGCTCCCACTCAGGGACAGGGGCCTACAATGAGCAGTTCTTC | CSSHSGTGAYNEQFF
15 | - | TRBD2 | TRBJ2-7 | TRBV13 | TGTGCCAGCAGCTTAGGCGGTAGCGGGGGATACGAGCAGTACTTC | CASSLGGSGGYEQYF
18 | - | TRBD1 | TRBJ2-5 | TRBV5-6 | TGTGCCAGCAGCTCCGGGACAGAGGCTACTTTGGGACCAGAGACCCAGTACTTC | CASSSGTEATLGPETQYF
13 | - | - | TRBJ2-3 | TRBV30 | TGTGCCTGGAGTGTAACTGGGACAGATACGCAGTATTTT | CAWSVTGTDTQYF
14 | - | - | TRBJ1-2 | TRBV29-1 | TGCAGCGTGGCCACGGGGGGGGATCACTATGGCTACACCTTC | CSVATGGDHYGYTF
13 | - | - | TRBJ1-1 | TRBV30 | TGTGCCTACCAAGACAGCCTGAACACTGAAGCTTTCTTT | CAYQDSLNTEAFF
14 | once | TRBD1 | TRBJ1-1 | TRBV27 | TGTGCCAGCAGTTACAGGGGGGTTGACACTGAAGCTTTCTTT | CASSYRGVDTEAFF
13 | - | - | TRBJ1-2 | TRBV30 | TGTGCCTGGAGTAACAGGGACAACTATGGCTACACCTTC | CAWSNRDNYGYTF
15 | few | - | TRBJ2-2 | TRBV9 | TGTGCCAGCAGCTCCAGAGGGGTCGGCACCGGGGAGCTGTTTTTT | CASSSRGVGTGELFF
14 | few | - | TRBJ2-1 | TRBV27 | TGTGCCAGCAGAACAGAGAGCTCCTACAATGAGCAGTTCTTC | CASRTESSYNEQFF
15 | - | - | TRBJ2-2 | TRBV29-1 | TGCAGCGTTGAAGGTCAGGATGTTAGGACCGGGGAGCTGTTTTTT | CSVEGQDVRTGELFF
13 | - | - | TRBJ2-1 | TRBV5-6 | TGTGCCAGCAGCTTGGGCCTAGACAATGAGCAGTTCTTC | CASSLGLDNEQFF
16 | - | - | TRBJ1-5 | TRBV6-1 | TGTGCCAGCAGTGAAGTGTTCAGATATAGCAATCAGCCCCAGCATTTT | CASSEVFRYSNQPQHF
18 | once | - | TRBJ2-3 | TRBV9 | TGTGCCAGCAGCGTAGAAGGTGGGGGGTCACCCTACACAGATACGCAGTATTTT | CASSVEGGGSPYTDTQYF
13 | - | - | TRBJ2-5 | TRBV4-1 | TGCGCCAGCAGCCAAGTTGGCTTGGAGACCCAGTACTTC | CASSQVGLETQYF
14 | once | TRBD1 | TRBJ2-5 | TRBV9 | TGTGCCAGCAGCGTAGGGCAGGGGGCCGAGACCCAGTACTTC | CASSVGQGAETQYF
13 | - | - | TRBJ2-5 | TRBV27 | TGTGCCAGCAGTTTATCCTTCGGTGAGACCCAGTACTTC | CASSLSFGETQYF
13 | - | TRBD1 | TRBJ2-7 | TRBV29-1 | TGCAGCGTCGTGGACAGGCGGTCCTACGAGCAGTACTTC | CSVVDRRSYEQYF
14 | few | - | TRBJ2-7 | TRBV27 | TGTGCCAGCAGCCCGAATCCCCAAACCTACGAGCAGTACTTC | CASSPNPQTYEQYF
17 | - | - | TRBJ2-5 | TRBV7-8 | TGTGCCAGCAGCCATGGCCTGGAGGGGGTGGTTGGGGAGACCCAGTACTTC | CASSHGLEGVVGETQYF
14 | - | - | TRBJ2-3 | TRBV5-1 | TGCGCCAGCAGCTCCGGACAGCTCACAGATACGCAGTATTTT | CASSSGQLTDTQYF
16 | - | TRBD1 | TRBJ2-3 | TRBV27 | TGTGCCACCTCACCGACCCAGGGGGTAAAGACAGATACGCAGTATTTT | CATSPTQGVKTDTQYF
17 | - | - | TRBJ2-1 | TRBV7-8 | TGTGCCAGCAGCTTAGAGGTCGGGCGTCGGTCCTACAATGAGCAGTTCTTC | CASSLEVGRRSYNEQFF
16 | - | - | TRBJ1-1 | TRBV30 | TGTGCCTGGAGCCCCGACGACGAGACGACGAACACTGAAGCTTTCTTT | CAWSPDDETTNTEAFF
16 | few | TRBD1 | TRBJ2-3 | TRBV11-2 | TGTGCCAGCAGCTTAGAGGGGGGGACAGGGATCGCAAAGCAGTATTTT | CASSLEGGTGIAKQYF
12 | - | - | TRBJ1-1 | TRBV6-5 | TGTGCCAGCAGTTACTCAGGGGCTGAAGCTTTCTTT | CASSYSGAEAFF
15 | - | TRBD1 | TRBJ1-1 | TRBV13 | TGTGCCAGCAGCGCTACCGGGATTGGACAGGTTGAAGCTTTCTTT | CASSATGIGQVEAFF
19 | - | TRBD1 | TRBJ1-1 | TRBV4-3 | TGCGCCAGCAGCCAAGATCGTTACTCGGGACAGGACTTCAACACTGAAGCTTTCTTT | CASSQDRYSGQDFNTEAFF
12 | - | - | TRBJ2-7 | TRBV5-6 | TGTGCCAGCAGCTTGGGAAGGAGCGAGCAGTACTTC | CASSLGRSEQYF
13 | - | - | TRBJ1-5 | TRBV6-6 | TGTGCCAGCAGTCTGGGCGGGGATCAGCCCCAGCATTTT | CASSLGGDQPQHF
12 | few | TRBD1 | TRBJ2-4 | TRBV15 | TGTGCCGTGGGACAGGGGAGGAACATTCAGTACTTC | CAVGQGRNIQYF
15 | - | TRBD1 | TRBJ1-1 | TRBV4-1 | TGCGCCAGCAGCCTCACTTCGCGGGGACAGGGAGGAGCTTTCTTT | CASSLTSRGQGGAFF
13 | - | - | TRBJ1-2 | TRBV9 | TGTGCCAGCAGCGTAGCTACCTTGGGGGGCTACACCTTC | CASSVATLGGYTF
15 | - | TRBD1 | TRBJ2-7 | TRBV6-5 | TGTGCCAGCAGTTACGAGCCGGGACAGGGGGGCGAGCAGTACTTC | CASSYEPGQGGEQYF
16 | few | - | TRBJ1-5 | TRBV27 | TGTGCCAGCAGTCCGGAGACCGTAGGGGACAATCAGCCCCAGCATTTT | CASSPETVGDNQPQHF
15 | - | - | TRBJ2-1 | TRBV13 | TGTGCCAGCAGCAATGCCACGTTCTCCTACAATGAGCAGTTCTTC | CASSNATFSYNEQFF
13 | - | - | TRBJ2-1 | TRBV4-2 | TGTGCCAGCAGCCAAGAAAGGGTCAATGAGCAGTTCTTC | CASSQERVNEQFF
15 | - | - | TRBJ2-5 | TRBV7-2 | TGTGCCAGCAGCTTCCTCCAGGGGAGTAGGGAGACCCAGTACTTC | CASSFLQGSRETQYF
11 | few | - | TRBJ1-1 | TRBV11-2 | TGTGCCAGCAGCTTAGGGCAGGAAGCTTTCTTT | CASSLGQEAFF
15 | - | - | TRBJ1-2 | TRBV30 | TGTGCCTGGAGTGTGCTTCGGGGGATTTACTTTGGCTACACCTTC | CAWSVLRGIYFGYTF
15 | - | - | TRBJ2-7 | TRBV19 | TGTGCCAGTAGTATAGGCCCGGGACGGTACTACGAGCAGTACTTC | CASSIGPGRYYEQYF
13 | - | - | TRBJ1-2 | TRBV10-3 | TGTGCCATCAGCACAGATCCTAGGTATGGCTACACCTTC | CAISTDPRYGYTF
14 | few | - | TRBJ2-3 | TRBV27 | TGTGCCAGCAGTTTGAGACAGAGCACAGATACGCAGTATTTT | CASSLRQSTDTQYF
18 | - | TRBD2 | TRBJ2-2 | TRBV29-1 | TGCAGCGTTGAAGATCATTGGGCGGGGGGCACGAACACCGGGGAGCTGTTTTTT | CSVEDHWAGGTNTGELFF